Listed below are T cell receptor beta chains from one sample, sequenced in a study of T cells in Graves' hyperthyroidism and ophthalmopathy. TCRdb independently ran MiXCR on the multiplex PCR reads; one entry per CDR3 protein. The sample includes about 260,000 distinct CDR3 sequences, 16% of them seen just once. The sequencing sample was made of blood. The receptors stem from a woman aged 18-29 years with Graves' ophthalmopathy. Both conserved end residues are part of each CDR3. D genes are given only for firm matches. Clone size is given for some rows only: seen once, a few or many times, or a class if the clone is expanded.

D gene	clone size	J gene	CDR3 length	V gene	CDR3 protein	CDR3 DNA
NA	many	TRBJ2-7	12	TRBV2	CAGDRTSYEQYF	TGTGCAGGGGACCGAACCTCCTACGAGCAGTACTTC
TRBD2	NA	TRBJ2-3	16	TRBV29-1	CSVSYPGTSGRHTQYF	TGCAGCGTCTCCTACCCCGGGACTAGCGGGAGGCATACGCAGTATTTT
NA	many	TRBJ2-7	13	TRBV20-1	CSAPSGVAYEQYF	TGCAGTGCCCCGTCTGGGGTCGCCTACGAGCAGTACTTC
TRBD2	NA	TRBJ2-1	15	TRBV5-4	CASSERLAGGYEQFF	TGTGCCAGCAGCGAACGACTAGCGGGAGGGTATGAGCAGTTCTTC
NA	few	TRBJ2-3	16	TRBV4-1	CASSHPTGEGADTQYF	TGCGCCAGCAGCCACCCGACAGGGGAGGGCGCAGATACGCAGTATTTT
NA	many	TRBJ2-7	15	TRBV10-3	CAITSGQGGDYEQYF	TGTGCCATCACCTCGGGGCAGGGGGGCGACTACGAGCAGTACTTC
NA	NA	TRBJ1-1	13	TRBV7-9	CASSGGAGTEAFF	TGTGCCAGCAGCGGGGGCGCGGGGACTGAAGCTTTCTTT
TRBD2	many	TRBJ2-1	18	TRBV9	CASSVGELAGSRQGEQFF	TGTGCCAGCAGCGTAGGAGAGCTAGCGGGTAGCAGGCAGGGTGAGCAGTTCTTC
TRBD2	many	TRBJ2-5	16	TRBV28	CASSPAGLAGKETQYF	TGTGCCAGCAGTCCAGCGGGACTAGCGGGAAAAGAGACCCAGTACTTC
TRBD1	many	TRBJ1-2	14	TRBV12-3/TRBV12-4	CASSLTRQGYGYTF	TGTGCCAGCAGTCTAACTAGACAGGGCTATGGCTACACCTTC
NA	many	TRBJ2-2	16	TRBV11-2	CASSSRAETTTGELFF	TGTGCCAGCAGCTCAAGAGCCGAGACAACCACCGGGGAGCTGTTTTTT
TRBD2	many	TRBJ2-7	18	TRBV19	CASSIRPSGRAGNYEQYF	TGTGCCAGTAGTATTAGGCCTAGCGGGAGGGCCGGGAACTACGAGCAGTACTTC
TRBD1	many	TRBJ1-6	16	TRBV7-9	CASSTGQSSYNSPLHF	TGTGCCAGCAGCACGGGACAGAGCTCCTATAATTCACCCCTCCACTTT
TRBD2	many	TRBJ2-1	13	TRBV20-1	CSARTSAYNEQFF	TGCAGTGCACGGACTAGCGCCTACAATGAGCAGTTCTTC
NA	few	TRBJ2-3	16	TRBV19	CASNNGRGLTTDTQYF	TGTGCCAGTAACAACGGCCGGGGACTTACCACAGATACGCAGTATTTT
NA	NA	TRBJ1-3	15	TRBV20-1	CSARGCGGAGNTIYF	TGCAGTGCTAGGGGTTGCGGAGGGGCTGGAAACACCATATATTTT
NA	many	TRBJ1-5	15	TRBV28	CASSLDGSFNQPQHF	TGTGCCAGCAGTTTGGATGGGTCTTTCAATCAGCCCCAGCATTTT
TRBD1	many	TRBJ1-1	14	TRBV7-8	CASSLIRGSAEAFF	TGTGCCAGCAGCTTAATCAGGGGGAGCGCTGAAGCTTTCTTT
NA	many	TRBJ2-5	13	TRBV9	CASSVSGPETQYF	TGTGCCAGCAGCGTAAGTGGGCCTGAGACCCAGTACTTC
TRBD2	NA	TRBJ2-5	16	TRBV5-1	CASSLAGTSGGGTQYF	TGCGCCAGCAGCTTGGCCGGGACTAGCGGAGGAGGGACCCAGTACTTC
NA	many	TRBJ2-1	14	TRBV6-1	CASSSQGSYNEQFF	TGTGCCAGCAGTTCCCAGGGTTCCTACAATGAGCAGTTCTTC
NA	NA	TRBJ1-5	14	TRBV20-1	CSARSTGQHQPQHF	TGCAGTGCCAGGAGTACGGGGCAGCATCAGCCCCAGCATTTT
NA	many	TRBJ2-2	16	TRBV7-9	CASSPMTGRNTGELFF	TGTGCCAGCAGCCCCATGACGGGGCGGAACACCGGGGAGCTGTTTTTT
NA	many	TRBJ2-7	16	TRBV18	CASSQPGRTATYEQYF	TGTGCCAGCTCACAACCCGGTCGCACAGCCACCTACGAGCAGTACTTC